The present T cell receptor (beta chain) was sequenced within a study of blood T cell repertoires in COVID-19 (TCRdb year 2020). For the study in its entirety: Samples from collaborators originated in the United States, Italy and Spain and spanned both the acute and convalescent phases of COVID-19. The prospective study material was composed of cDNA or gDNA derived from T cells, B-cell-depleted T cells, or PBMCs. The dataset comprised deeply sampled blood TCRbeta repertoires from subjects exposed to, actively infected with, or recovered from COVID-19. The repertoires were released in a freely available public database meant as a resource for research on the immune response to SARS-CoV-2. The samples were drawn from the first 160 participants of the ongoing ImmuneRACE study and from roughly 1,300 subjects provided by 6 global collaborators. A de-identified subject ID, COVID-19 status, age in years and sex were almost always included in the sample metadata. Where available, HLA class I and class II types were taken from metadata supplied by the sample provider and were not determined by assay-based typing.

Whole blood was collected in K2EDTA tubes by collaborating institutions according to the institutions' own protocols. For TCRbeta analysis, collaborators shipped samples in one of three forms: frozen whole blood, isolated PBMCs, or DNA extracted from either of those sample types. The CDR3, cysteine through phenylalanine, is 16 amino acids long. Only CDR3 DNA is held: 48 bases, read in frame from base 1. Reading the germline V gene gives CDR1 MNHEY and CDR2 SVGAGI. The junction shows trimming of 2 bases on V and 4 bases on J, and the gene matches do not reach 8 bases of it. As regards this clone: The clone's antigen remains unknown. Nothing much larger sits one base from this clone, and base qualities are not available.

TCRbeta CDR3 regions were amplified from genomic DNA by means of the immunoSEQ Assay, a bias-controlled multiplex PCR. For the original study's pipeline: Within the assay, amplification of reference gene primers was used to estimate how many nucleated cells each sample contained. To quantify the absolute abundance of each unique TCRbeta CDR3 rearrangement, sequence reads were collapsed and filtered. For each sample, productive Simpson clonality was calculated as the square root of Simpson's diversity index across productive rearrangements. TCRdb took this table from immuneACCESS and kept in-frame rearrangements with V and J called. Such tables lack part of the clones; where checked against another copy, unresolved V genes explain under half of the gap, and the rest is unexplained. The V and J calls and clone size were taken over from that table, and D and trimming were inferred from the DNA. Recorded for this sample are 160,000 or so clones; 75% to 90% of them occurred a single time. Of the sample, about 2.4% is held by the ten largest clones.

Here is what the overall study found, with its caveats: The amount of clinical and demographic metadata varied by source and participant and was provided uncurated.

The material sequenced was peripheral blood. The rearranged chain carries TRBV6-5 and TRBJ2-5, and 9 bases in between align with TRBD2. The clonotype was recovered from a woman aged 70-85 years with acute or convalescent COVID-19. The CDR3 here reads CASSYDRRGGRETQYF. The base sequence is TGTGCCAGCAGTTACGATCGGCGGGGGGGTCGAGAGACCCAGTACTTC.